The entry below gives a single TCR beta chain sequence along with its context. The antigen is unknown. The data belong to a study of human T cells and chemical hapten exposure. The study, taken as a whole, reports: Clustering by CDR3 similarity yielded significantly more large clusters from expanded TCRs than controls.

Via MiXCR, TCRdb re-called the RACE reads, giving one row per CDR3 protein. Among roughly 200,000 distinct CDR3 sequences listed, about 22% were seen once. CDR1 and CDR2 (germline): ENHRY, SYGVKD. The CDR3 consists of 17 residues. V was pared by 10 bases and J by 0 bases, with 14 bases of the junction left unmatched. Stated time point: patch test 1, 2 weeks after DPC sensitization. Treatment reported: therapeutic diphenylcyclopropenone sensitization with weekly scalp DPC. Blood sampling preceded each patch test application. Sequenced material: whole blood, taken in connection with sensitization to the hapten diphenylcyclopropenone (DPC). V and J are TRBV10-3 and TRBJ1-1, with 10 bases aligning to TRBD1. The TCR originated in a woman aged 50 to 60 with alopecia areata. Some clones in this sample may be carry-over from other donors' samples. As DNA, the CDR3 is TGTGCCACACAGACAGGGGGCCCAGGATTTATGAACACTGAAGCTTTCTTT. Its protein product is CATQTGGPGFMNTEAFF.